These 13 T cell receptor beta chains were all obtained from the same sample, sequenced in a study of blood T cell repertoires in COVID-19. Measured with immunoSEQ multiplex PCR; TCRdb has only the in-frame clones, and not every one. The table includes some 290,000 clones, roughly 90% detected once. The source material was peripheral blood. The receptor source for this set is a woman in her 40s with COVID-19, enrolled during active disease.

V and J are TRBV2 and TRBJ1-4; TRBD1 might be the D (5 bases). V was trimmed by 6 bases and J by 8 bases, leaving 19 bases between them. The length of the CDR3 is 15 residues. Germline V CDR1 and CDR2: SNHLY, FYNNEI. CDR3 DNA: TGTGCCAGCAGGGGGGGTGCTCATTTCGGGGAAAAACTGTTTTTT. Its translation: CASRGGAHFGEKLFF.

This chain uses TRBV5-4 with TRBJ1-2; TRBD1 aligns across 12 bases. With V trimmed by 6 bases and J by 8 bases, 11 bases remained unmatched. Germline V gene sequence: CDR1 SGHNT, CDR2 YYREEE (reference sequence). The CDR3 has 15 residues. CDR3 amino acids: CASTLGQGAVEGYTF. The DNA for the CDR3 is TGTGCCAGCACCCTGGGACAGGGGGCAGTGGAGGGCTACACCTTC.

This chain connects TRBV7-2 to TRBJ2-1, with TRBD1 matching over 12 bases. Trimming at V came to 4 bases and at J to 0 bases, leaving 4 bases not matched to a gene. The CDR3 runs 17 residues. Germline loops: CDR1 SGHTA, CDR2 FQGNSA. CDR3 sequence (DNA): TGTGCCAGCAGCTCGGGACAGGGGGCCAGCTCCTACAATGAGCAGTTCTTC. The encoded protein is CASSSGQGASSYNEQFF.

CDR3 amino acids: CATSRENAAAYEQYF. The CDR3 region has the DNA TGTGCCACCAGCAGAGAGAACGCGGCAGCCTACGAGCAGTACTTC. The gene calls are TRBV15 and TRBJ2-7; no reliable D call. CDR3 size: 15 residues. V was cut by 0 bases and J by 2 bases, with 11 bases left in between. Germline CDR1 reads LNHNV; CDR2 reads YYDKDF (reference sequence).

The CDR3 DNA follows: TGTGCCAGCAGCTTGTTCAATTGGGGGCAGAGCACAGATACGCAGTATTTT. It specifies CASSLFNWGQSTDTQYF. The chain couples TRBV11-2 to TRBJ2-3, with a tentative D call TRBD1 (6 bases). The CDR3 is 17 amino acids. Trimming shortened V by 3 bases and J by 0 bases, and 16 bases separated the two germline ends. Germline V gene data show CDR1 as SGHAT and CDR2 as FQNNGV.

V is TRBV5-4 and J is TRBJ1-2; 9 bases line up with TRBD1. Unmatched junction bases numbered 10, after V lost 4 bases and J lost 0 bases. The CDR3 runs to 17 residues. Germline-derived CDR1 and CDR2 are SGHNT and YYREEE (reference sequence). The CDR3 spells CASSRTQGQGTNYGYTF. As DNA, the CDR3 is TGTGCCAGCAGCCGAACACAAGGACAGGGGACTAACTATGGCTACACCTTC.

The chain uses TRBV15 and TRBJ1-1; D might be TRBD1 (5 bases). This CDR3 has 14 amino acids. The germline gives CDR1 LNHNV, CDR2 YYDKDF (reference sequence). The V end was cut by 0 bases, the J end by 11 bases, with 16 bases between. The CDR3, as DNA: TGTGCCACCAGCAGAGAGGGTAGGGGATCGTGGGCTTTCTTT. Its protein product is CATSREGRGSWAFF.

This chain uses TRBV27 with TRBJ1-2; D unclear. The CDR3 is 13 residues long. Trimming stripped 0 bases from V and 8 bases from J, with 10 bases between. Germline V lookup: CDR1 MNHEY, CDR2 SMNVEV (reference sequence). This CDR3 reads CASSLSRERGYTF. The DNA for the CDR3 is TGTGCCAGCAGTTTATCAAGGGAGCGAGGCTACACCTTC.

The rearrangement links TRBV30 to TRBJ1-1; 7 nucleotides agree with TRBD1. V was pared by 3 bases and J by 3 bases, with 7 bases of the junction left unmatched. CDR3 size: 14 residues. Germline V gene lookup returns CDR1 GTSNPN and CDR2 SVGIG (reference sequence). The CDR3 spells CAWRGAGGYTEAFF. CDR3 sequence (DNA): TGTGCCTGGAGGGGGGCAGGGGGTTACACTGAAGCTTTCTTT. Filled out from reference TRBV30 and TRBJ1-1, the complete variable domain reads SQTIHQWPATLVQPVGSPLSLECTVEGTSNPNLYWYRQAAGRGLQLLFYSVGIGQISSEVPQNLSASRPQDRQFILSSKKLLLSDSGFYLCAWRGAGGYTEAFFGQGTRLTVV.

The genes are TRBV6-4 and TRBJ2-1, with a weak D call TRBD2 (5 bases). The V and J ends lost 3 bases and 0 bases respectively, with 18 bases between them. Germline V CDR1 and CDR2: MRHNA, SNTAGT. The CDR3 spans 18 residues. The DNA of the CDR3 is TGTGCCAGCAGTGAGTTGACGGGGATCCACAACTCCTACAATGAGCAGTTCTTC. Translated, it gives CASSELTGIHNSYNEQFF.

This chain links TRBV6-5 with TRBJ1-2, with a weak D call TRBD1 (5 bases). The CDR3 spans 13 residues. The V and J ends lost 6 bases and 10 bases respectively, with 18 bases between them. The germline CDR1 and CDR2 sequences are MNHEY and SVGAGI. CDR3 protein: CASRRTQVSPYTF. The CDR3 nucleotides are TGTGCCAGCAGACGCACACAGGTATCCCCCTACACCTTC.

Only one count was recorded for this clone. J is TRBJ1-2 and V is TRBV3-1 (or the pseudogene TRBV3-2); 9 positions agree with TRBD1. The V segment lost 1 base and the J segment 1 base; nucleotides outside the gene matches: 10. CDR1 is LGHDT, CDR2 YNNKEL, per germline (reference sequence). The CDR3 covers 18 residues. CDR3 region: CASSQVSGQGPFNYGYTF. DNA of the CDR3: TGTGCCAGCAGCCAAGTTTCGGGACAGGGTCCCTTTAACTATGGCTACACCTTC.

The chain couples TRBV19 to TRBJ1-5; 10 nucleotides align to TRBD1. The CDR3 runs 18 residues. CDR1 is LNHDA and CDR2 is SQIVND in the germline V gene (reference sequence). V gave up 6 bases and J gave up 5 bases; unmatched junction bases: 16. As DNA, the CDR3 is TGTGCCAGTAGAAGGAGCGGGACAGGGGCCCTAATATATCAGCCCCAGCATTTT. It is translated as CASRRSGTGALIYQPQHF.